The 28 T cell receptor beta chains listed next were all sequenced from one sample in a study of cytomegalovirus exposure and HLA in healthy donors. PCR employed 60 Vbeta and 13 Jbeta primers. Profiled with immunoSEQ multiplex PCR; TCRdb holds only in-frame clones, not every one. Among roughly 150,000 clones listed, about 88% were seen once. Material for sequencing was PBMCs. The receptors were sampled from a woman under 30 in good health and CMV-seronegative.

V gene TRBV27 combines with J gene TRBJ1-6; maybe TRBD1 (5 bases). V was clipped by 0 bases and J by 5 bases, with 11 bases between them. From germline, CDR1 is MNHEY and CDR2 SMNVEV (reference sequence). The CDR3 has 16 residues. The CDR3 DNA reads TGTGCCAGCAGTTTATCCCCGGGGGGAGATAATTCACCCCTCCACTTT. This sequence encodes CASSLSPGGDNSPLHF.

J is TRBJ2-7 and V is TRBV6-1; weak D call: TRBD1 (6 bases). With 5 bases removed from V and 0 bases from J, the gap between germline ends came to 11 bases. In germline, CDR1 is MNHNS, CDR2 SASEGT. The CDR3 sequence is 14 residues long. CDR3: CASSTGGDSYEQYF. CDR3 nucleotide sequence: TGTGCCAGCAGTACTGGGGGCGACTCCTACGAGCAGTACTTC.

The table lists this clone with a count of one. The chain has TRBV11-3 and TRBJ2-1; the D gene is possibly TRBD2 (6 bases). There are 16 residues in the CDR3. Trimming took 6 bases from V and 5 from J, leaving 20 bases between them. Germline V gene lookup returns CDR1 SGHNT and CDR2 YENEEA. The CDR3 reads CASSLGGAEADNEQFF. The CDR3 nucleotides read TGTGCCAGCAGTCTGGGGGGAGCGGAGGCTGACAATGAGCAGTTCTTC.

The CDR3 DNA reads as TGTGCCAGCAGCTTGGCGGGCAGCGGGGGGACCCAGTACTTC. It specifies CASSLAGSGGTQYF. The rearrangement joins TRBV5-6 to TRBJ2-5, with 8 bases that match TRBD2. The germline CDR1 and CDR2 sequences are SGHDT and YYEEEE. J lost 7 bases, V lost 0 bases, and 5 bases had no gene match. The CDR3 is 14 residues long.

The CDR3 protein is CASTSLAGGPLEQYF. In nucleotides, the CDR3 is TGTGCCAGCACAAGTTTGGCGGGAGGGCCCCTCGAGCAGTACTTC. V and J are TRBV27 and TRBJ2-7; 9 bases are shared with TRBD2. V shed 7 bases and J 6 bases; nucleotides not matched to a gene: 13. The V gene's germline CDR1 is MNHEY and CDR2 SMNVEV (reference sequence). The CDR3 is 15 residues long.

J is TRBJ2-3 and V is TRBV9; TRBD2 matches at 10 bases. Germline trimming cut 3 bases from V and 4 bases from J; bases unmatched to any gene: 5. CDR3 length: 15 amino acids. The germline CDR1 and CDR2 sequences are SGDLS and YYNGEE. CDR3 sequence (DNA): TGTGCCAGCAGCGCTAGCGGGGGACCCCCAGATACGCAGTATTTT. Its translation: CASSASGGPPDTQYF.

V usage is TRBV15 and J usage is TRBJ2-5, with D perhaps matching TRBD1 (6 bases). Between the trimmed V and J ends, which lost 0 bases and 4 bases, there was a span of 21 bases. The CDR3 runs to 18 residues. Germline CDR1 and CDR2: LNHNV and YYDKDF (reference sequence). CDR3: CATSRDPTGTSTGETQYF. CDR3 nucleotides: TGTGCCACCAGCAGAGATCCCACCGGGACAAGCACCGGAGAGACCCAGTACTTC.

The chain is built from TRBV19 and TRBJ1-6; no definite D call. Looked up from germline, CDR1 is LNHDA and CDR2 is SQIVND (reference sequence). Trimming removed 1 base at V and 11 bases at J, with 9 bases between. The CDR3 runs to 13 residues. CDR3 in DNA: TGTGCCAGTAGTATAGCTCAGAACACACCCCTCCACTTT. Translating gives CASSIAQNTPLHF.

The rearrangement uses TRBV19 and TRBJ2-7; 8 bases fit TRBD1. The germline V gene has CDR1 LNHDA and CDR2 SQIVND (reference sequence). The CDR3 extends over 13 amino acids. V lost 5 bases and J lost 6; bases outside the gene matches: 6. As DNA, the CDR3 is TGTGCCAGTAGTGCGGACAGGGAACGCGAGCAGTACTTC. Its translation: CASSADREREQYF.

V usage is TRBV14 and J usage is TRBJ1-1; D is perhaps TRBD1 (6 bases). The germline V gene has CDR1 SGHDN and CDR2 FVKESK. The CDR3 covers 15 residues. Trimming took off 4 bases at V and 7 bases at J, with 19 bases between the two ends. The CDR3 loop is CASSPFIVRDNEAFF. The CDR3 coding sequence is TGTGCCAGCAGCCCCTTTATAGTCCGGGACAATGAAGCTTTCTTT.

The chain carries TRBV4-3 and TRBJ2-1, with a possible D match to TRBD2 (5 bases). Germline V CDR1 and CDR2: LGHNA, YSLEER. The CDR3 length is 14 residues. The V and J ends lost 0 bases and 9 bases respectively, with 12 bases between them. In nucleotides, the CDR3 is TGCGCCAGCAGCCAAGATCGGAGGACTGGTGAGCAGTTCTTC. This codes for CASSQDRRTGEQFF.

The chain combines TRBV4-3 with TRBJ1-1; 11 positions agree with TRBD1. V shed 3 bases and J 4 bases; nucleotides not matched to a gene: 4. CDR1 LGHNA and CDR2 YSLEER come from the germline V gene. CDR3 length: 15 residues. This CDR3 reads CASSQDRGRSTEAFF. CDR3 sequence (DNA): TGCGCCAGCAGCCAGGACAGGGGGCGTAGCACTGAAGCTTTCTTT.

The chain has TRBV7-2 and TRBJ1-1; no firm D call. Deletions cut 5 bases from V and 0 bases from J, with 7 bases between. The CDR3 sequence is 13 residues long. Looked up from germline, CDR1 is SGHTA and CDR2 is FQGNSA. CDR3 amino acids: CASSPRLNTEAFF. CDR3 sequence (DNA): TGTGCCAGCAGCCCGCGATTGAACACTGAAGCTTTCTTT.

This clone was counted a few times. The CDR3 reads CASIPSGGAAGELFF. The CDR3 nucleotides are TGTGCCAGCATCCCCTCGGGGGGAGCTGCCGGGGAGCTGTTTTTT. This chain joins TRBV2 and TRBJ2-2; 7 bases map to TRBD2. The CDR3 length is 15 residues. The ends lost 7 bases at V and 6 bases at J; junction bases unmatched: 11. Germline CDR1 SNHLY, CDR2 FYNNEI.

CDR3 protein: CASSLGSGGNTGELFF. The CDR3 DNA reads TGTGCCAGCAGCTTAGGTTCAGGGGGAAATACCGGGGAGCTGTTTTTT. This chain connects TRBV11-3 to TRBJ2-2; TRBD1 matches 7 bases. In germline, CDR1 is SGHNT, CDR2 YENEEA. Unmatched junction bases numbered 7, after V lost 1 base and J lost 5 bases. The CDR3 is made up of 16 amino acids.

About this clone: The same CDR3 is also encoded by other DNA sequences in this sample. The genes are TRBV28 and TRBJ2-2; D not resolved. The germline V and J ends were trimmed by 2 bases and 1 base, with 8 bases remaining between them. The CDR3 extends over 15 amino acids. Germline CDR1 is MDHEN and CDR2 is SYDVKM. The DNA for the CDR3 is TGTGCCAGCAGTTTAGCCGGGTTGAACACCGGGGAGCTGTTTTTT. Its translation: CASSLAGLNTGELFF.

The CDR3 DNA follows: TGTGCCAGCAGCCAAGGCACGGGCTATGGCTACACCTTC. As protein: CASSQGTGYGYTF. V and J are TRBV14 and TRBJ1-2; no reliable D call. Germline CDR1 SGHDN, CDR2 FVKESK. The CDR3 consists of 13 residues. V lost 1 base to trimming and J lost 4 bases, with 7 bases between them.

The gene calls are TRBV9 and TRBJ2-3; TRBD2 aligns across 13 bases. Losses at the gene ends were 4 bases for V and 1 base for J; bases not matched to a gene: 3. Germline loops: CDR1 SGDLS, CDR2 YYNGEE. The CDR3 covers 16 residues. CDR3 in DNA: TGTGCCAGCAGCTCCGGACTAGCGGGGGGCACAGATACGCAGTATTTT. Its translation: CASSSGLAGGTDTQYF.

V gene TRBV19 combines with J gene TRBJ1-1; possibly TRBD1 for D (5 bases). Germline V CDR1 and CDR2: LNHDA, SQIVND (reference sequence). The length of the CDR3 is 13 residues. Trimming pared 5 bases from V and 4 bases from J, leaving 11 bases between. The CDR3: CASSSQVGTEAFF. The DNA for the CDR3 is TGTGCCAGTAGTTCACAGGTGGGCACTGAAGCTTTCTTT.

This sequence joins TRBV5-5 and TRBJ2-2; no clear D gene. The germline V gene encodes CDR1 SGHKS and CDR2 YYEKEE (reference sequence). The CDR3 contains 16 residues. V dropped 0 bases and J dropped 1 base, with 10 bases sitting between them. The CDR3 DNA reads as TGTGCCAGCAGCTTGGCCGATCCTAAGAACACCGGGGAGCTGTTTTTT. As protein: CASSLADPKNTGELFF.

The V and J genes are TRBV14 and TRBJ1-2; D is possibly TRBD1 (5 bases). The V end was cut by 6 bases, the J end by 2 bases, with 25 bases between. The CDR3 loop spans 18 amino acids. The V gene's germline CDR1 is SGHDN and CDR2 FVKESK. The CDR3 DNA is TGTGCCAGCAGGCAAATCCACGTCTCGGTCAGGGCCAACTATGGCTACACCTTC. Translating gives CASRQIHVSVRANYGYTF.

CDR3 region: CASSVGHRGRDEQYF. In DNA, the CDR3 is TGTGCCAGCAGCGTAGGTCACAGGGGGCGCGACGAGCAGTACTTC. The chain recombines TRBV9 with TRBJ2-7; TRBD1 agrees at 9 bases. V was pared by 0 bases and J by 5 bases, with 6 bases of the junction left unmatched. The CDR3 is 15 amino acids. CDR1 is SGDLS, CDR2 YYNGEE, per germline.

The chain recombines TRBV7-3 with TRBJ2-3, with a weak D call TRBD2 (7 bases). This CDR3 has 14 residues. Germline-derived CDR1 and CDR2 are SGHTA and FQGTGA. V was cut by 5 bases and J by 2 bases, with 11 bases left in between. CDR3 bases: TGTGCCAGCAGCCGGGCGGGGGCCACAGATACGCAGTATTTT. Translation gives CASSRAGATDTQYF.

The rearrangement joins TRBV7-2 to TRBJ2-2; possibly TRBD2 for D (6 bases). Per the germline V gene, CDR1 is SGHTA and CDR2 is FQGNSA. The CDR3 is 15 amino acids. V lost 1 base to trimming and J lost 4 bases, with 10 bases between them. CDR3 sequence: CASSLVWGGTGELFF. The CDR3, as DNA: TGTGCCAGCAGCTTAGTCTGGGGAGGCACCGGGGAGCTGTTTTTT.

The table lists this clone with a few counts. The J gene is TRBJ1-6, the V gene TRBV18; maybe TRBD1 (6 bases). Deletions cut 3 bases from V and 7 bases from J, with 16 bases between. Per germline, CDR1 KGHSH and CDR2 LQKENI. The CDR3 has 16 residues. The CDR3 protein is CASSPYSTGTNSPLHF. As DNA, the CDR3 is TGTGCCAGCTCACCTTATTCCACAGGGACCAATTCACCCCTCCACTTT.

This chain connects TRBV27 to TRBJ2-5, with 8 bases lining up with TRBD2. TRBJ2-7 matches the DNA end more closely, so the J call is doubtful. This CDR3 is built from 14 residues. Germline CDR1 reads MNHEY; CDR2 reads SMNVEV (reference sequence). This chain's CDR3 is CASSFGLAGYEQYF. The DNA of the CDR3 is TGTGCCAGCAGTTTCGGGCTAGCGGGTTACGAGCAGTACTTC.

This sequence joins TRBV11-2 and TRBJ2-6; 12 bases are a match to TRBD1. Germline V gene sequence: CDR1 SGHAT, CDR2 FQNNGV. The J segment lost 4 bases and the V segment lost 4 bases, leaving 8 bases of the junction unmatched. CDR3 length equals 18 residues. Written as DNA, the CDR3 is TGTGCCAGCAGCTACCCCGGGACAGGGGGCCGAGGGGCCAACGTCCTGACTTTC. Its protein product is CASSYPGTGGRGANVLTF. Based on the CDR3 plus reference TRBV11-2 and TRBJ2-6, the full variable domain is EAGVAQSPRYKIIEKRQSVAFWCNPISGHATLYWYQQILGQGPKLLIQFQNNGVVDDSQLPKDRFSAERLKGVDSTLKIQPAKLEDSAVYLCASSYPGTGGRGANVLTFGAGSRLTVL.

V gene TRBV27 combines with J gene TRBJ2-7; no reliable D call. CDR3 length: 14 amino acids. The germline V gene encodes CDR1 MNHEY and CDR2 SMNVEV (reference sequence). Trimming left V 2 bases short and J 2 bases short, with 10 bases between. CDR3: CASSLTASPYEQYF. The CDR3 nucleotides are TGTGCCAGCAGTTTAACGGCTAGTCCCTACGAGCAGTACTTC.